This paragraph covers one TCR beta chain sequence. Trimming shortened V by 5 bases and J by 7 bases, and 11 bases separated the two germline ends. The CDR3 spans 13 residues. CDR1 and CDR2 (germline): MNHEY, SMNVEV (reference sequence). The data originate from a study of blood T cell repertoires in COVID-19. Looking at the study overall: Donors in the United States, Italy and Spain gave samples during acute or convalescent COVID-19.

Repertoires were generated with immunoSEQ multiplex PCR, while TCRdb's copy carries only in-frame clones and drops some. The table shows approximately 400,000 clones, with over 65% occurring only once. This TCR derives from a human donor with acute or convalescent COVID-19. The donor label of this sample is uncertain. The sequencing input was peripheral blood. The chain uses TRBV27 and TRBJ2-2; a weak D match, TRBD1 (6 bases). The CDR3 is CASSPQGYGELFF. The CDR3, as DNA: TGTGCCAGCAGTCCACAGGGATACGGGGAGCTGTTTTTT.